The present entry profiles one T cell receptor beta chain with its context. Its specificity is unknown. The data were obtained in a study of cytomegalovirus exposure and HLA in healthy donors. Overall study: Of around 410 genotyped donors, more than 65% grouped in the Caucasian-associated ancestry cluster.

The PCR contained 60 Vbeta and 13 Jbeta primers. Sequenced by immunoSEQ multiplex PCR; TCRdb stores in-frame clones only, minus some. The sample lists around 190,000 clones, about four fifths seen once, with 13% to 15% in the top ten. Study-level results: Reported findings show TCR beta sequences accurately forecast HLA-A and HLA-B alleles in most subjects. When a later analysis was performed, an Asian-associated ancestry cluster reportedly had fewer N-insertions than the 666-donor mean. While the bulk of TCR sequences proved rare, some public TCRs turned up in many donors.

The length of the CDR3 is 14 residues. CDR1 is SEHNR, CDR2 FQNEAQ, per germline (reference sequence). Trimming took off 7 bases at V and 6 bases at J, with 18 bases between the two ends. Sequencing was performed on PBMCs. The TCR comes from a woman aged 25 to 39 in good health and CMV-seropositive. This rearrangement joins TRBV7-9 to TRBJ1-1; D not resolved. The CDR3 DNA is TGTGCCAGCACCCCTCCCGGGGTTTTCGCTGAAGCTTTCTTT. Translation: CASTPPGVFAEAFF.